These 24 T cell receptor beta chains came from one sample sequenced in a study of blood T cell repertoires in COVID-19. Measured with immunoSEQ multiplex PCR; TCRdb has only the in-frame clones, and not every one. The profile shows about 60,000 clones, roughly 84% of them singletons. The sequencing sample was made of peripheral blood. These receptors all come from a man between 70 and 80 years old with acute or convalescent COVID-19.

J is TRBJ2-5 and V is TRBV7-2, with D tentatively TRBD2 (5 bases). Trimming removed 1 base at V and 5 bases at J, with 11 bases between. Looked up from germline, CDR1 is SGHTA and CDR2 is FQGNSA. CDR3 size: 14 residues. CDR3 in DNA: TGTGCCAGCAGCTTAGTAGGGAGCGGTGAGACCCAGTACTTC. The encoded protein is CASSLVGSGETQYF.

DNA for the CDR3: TGTGCCAGCAGCTCACGACGGAGCTCTGGAAACACCATATATTTT. Residues: CASSSRRSSGNTIYF. This chain links TRBV28 with TRBJ1-3; unclear D gene. The V gene lost 6 bases and the J gene lost 0 bases, with 12 bases spanning the gap. The CDR3 covers 15 residues. Germline V gene data show CDR1 as MDHEN and CDR2 as SYDVKM. The full variable domain, completed using reference TRBV28 and TRBJ1-3, is DVKVTQSSRYLVKRTGEKVFLECVQDMDHENMFWYRQDPGLGLRLIYFSYDVKMKEKGDIPEGYSVSREKKERFSLILESASTNQTSMYLCASSSRRSSGNTIYFGEGSWLTVV.

DNA of the CDR3: TGCGCCAGCAATCCACTAGCGGGGGAAGATACGCAGTATTTT. As protein: CASNPLAGEDTQYF. This chain links TRBV5-1 with TRBJ2-3, with 11 bases identical to TRBD2. Germline CDR1 and CDR2: SGHRS and YFSETQ. The CDR3 has 14 amino acids. With V trimmed by 6 bases and J by 5 bases, 5 bases remained unmatched.

This chain connects TRBV12-3 or TRBV12-4 to TRBJ1-5, with TRBD1 identical over 10 bases. The V gene end was trimmed by 5 bases and the J gene end by 6 bases; junction bases not matched to a gene: 1. This CDR3 has 13 amino acids. The CDR3, as DNA: TGTGCCAGCAGTAGGACAGGGGGTCAGCCCCAGCATTTT. It translates to CASSRTGGQPQHF.

The chain carries TRBV27 and TRBJ2-7, with 7 bases matching TRBD2. Germline CDR1 is MNHEY and CDR2 is SMNVEV (reference sequence). V was clipped by 4 bases and J by 0 bases; unmatched bases: 6. This CDR3 is 15 amino acids long. In nucleotides, the CDR3 is TGTGCCAGCAGTTCCCTGGCGGGGGACTCCTACGAGCAGTACTTC. Translating gives CASSSLAGDSYEQYF.

The chain recombines TRBV6-6 with TRBJ1-5, with TRBD1 matching over 9 bases. The CDR3 is 15 amino acids. V lost 6 bases, J lost 7 bases, and 10 bases stayed unmatched. CDR1 and CDR2 (germline): MNHNY, SVGAGI (reference sequence). Here the CDR3 reads CASSPGQGFEQPQHF. In nucleotides, the CDR3 is TGTGCCAGCAGCCCGGGACAGGGATTCGAACAGCCCCAGCATTTT.

This rearrangement joins TRBV11-2 to TRBJ2-7; 9 nucleotides match TRBD1. The V and J ends lost 2 bases and 6 bases, in that order; junction bases with no gene match: 11. This CDR3 has 16 amino acids. Germline V CDR1 and CDR2: SGHAT, FQNNGV. The CDR3 loop reads CASSLNGQGKLGEQYF. In DNA form, the CDR3 reads TGTGCCAGCAGCTTAAACGGACAGGGGAAGTTAGGCGAGCAGTACTTC.

CDR3 nucleotide sequence: TGTGCCAGCAGCCTTTCAAACAGGGGGAACTATGGCTACACCTTC. It encodes CASSLSNRGNYGYTF. V is TRBV21-1 and J is TRBJ1-2; the DNA was not compared with TRBD1, the D call given in the table. TRBV21-1 is a pseudogene. The CDR3 spans 15 residues.

CDR3 bases: TGTGCCAGTAGCCTACAGAAAGGGGCGAATCAGCCCCAGCATTTT. Its translation is CASSLQKGANQPQHF. The chain carries TRBV19 and TRBJ1-5; possible D gene TRBD1, 5 bases. The CDR3 extends over 15 amino acids. V was cut by 6 bases and J by 4 bases, with 16 bases left in between. Germline V gives CDR1 LNHDA, CDR2 SQIVND (reference sequence). The full variable domain, in which reference TRBV19 and TRBJ1-5 provide the parts outside the CDR3, is DGGITQSPKYLFRKEGQNVTLSCEQNLNHDAMYWYRQDPGQGLRLIYYSQIVNDFQKGDIAEGYSVSREKKESFPLTVTSAQKNPTAFYLCASSLQKGANQPQHFGDGTRLSIL.

The CDR3 sequence is CASSYSGRGGYEQYF. CDR3 DNA: TGTGCCAGCAGTTACTCAGGCAGGGGCGGCTACGAGCAGTACTTC. The chain recombines TRBV6-5 with TRBJ2-7; tentatively, D is TRBD1 (6 bases). The CDR3 is made up of 15 amino acids. The ends were cut back, 0 bases at V and 3 bases at J, with 12 bases in the middle. Per germline, CDR1 MNHEY and CDR2 SVGAGI.

This rearrangement joins TRBV28 to TRBJ1-1; 8 positions match TRBD1. Trimming took 2 bases from V and 9 from J; bases not matched to a gene: 8. The CDR3 contains 14 residues. Looked up from germline, CDR1 is MDHEN and CDR2 is SYDVKM. The CDR3 spells CASSLVRDRGKAFF. The CDR3 DNA follows: TGTGCCAGCAGTTTAGTACGTGACAGGGGTAAAGCTTTCTTT.

The chain joins TRBV5-8 to TRBJ2-1; 9 bases align to TRBD2. The CDR3 has 16 residues. Germline V gives CDR1 SGHTS, CDR2 YDEGEE. V trimming: 2 bases; J trimming: 4 bases; junction bases outside the gene matches: 7. DNA of the CDR3: TGTGCCAGCAGCTTCTCCGGGACTAGCCCTTACAATGAGCAGTTCTTC. Its translation is CASSFSGTSPYNEQFF.

This clone was found a few times. The rearrangement uses TRBV3-1 (or the pseudogene TRBV3-2) and TRBJ2-2; 7 bases are shared with TRBD1. The CDR3 runs 14 residues. Germline V gives CDR1 LGHDT, CDR2 YNNKEL (reference sequence). The V gene end was trimmed by 3 bases and the J gene end by 6 bases; junction bases not matched to a gene: 4. The CDR3 reads CASSHIQGAGELFF. CDR3 in DNA: TGTGCCAGCAGCCACATTCAGGGGGCCGGGGAGCTGTTTTTT.

The chain employs TRBV5-1 and TRBJ2-1, with a tentative D call TRBD2 (6 bases). V was trimmed by 2 bases and J by 7 bases, leaving 7 bases between them. The CDR3 runs 12 residues. The germline V gene has CDR1 SGHRS and CDR2 YFSETQ. CDR3 DNA: TGCGCCAGCAGCTTAGGAGGGAATGAGCAGTTCTTC. It translates to CASSLGGNEQFF.

The J gene is TRBJ2-2, the V gene TRBV9, with D tentatively TRBD2 (5 bases). Germline CDR1 is SGDLS and CDR2 is YYNGEE. V lost 0 bases and J lost 3, with 9 bases in between. The CDR3 runs to 15 residues. The CDR3 DNA sequence: TGTGCCAGCAGCGTAGCCGGGGATTACACCGGGGAGCTGTTTTTT. As protein: CASSVAGDYTGELFF.

This clone occurred once. The genes are TRBV2 and TRBJ2-5, with a possible D match to TRBD2 (7 bases). Trimming took 7 bases from V and 3 from J, leaving 21 bases between them. Germline V CDR1 and CDR2: SNHLY, FYNNEI. This CDR3 is 16 amino acids long. CDR3 nucleotides: TGTGCCAGCACCAAGAAGGGTGGGGAGGGGGAAGAGACCCAGTACTTC. This translates into CASTKKGGEGEETQYF.

A single count supports this clone. J is TRBJ1-5 and V is TRBV7-9; 7 positions agree with TRBD1. V gave up 3 bases and J gave up 0 bases; unmatched junction bases: 2. CDR1 SEHNR and CDR2 FQNEAQ come from the germline V gene (reference sequence). This CDR3 contains 15 residues. The CDR3 DNA reads as TGTGCCAGCAGCTTTGCAGGGGGTAGCAATCAGCCCCAGCATTTT. Protein sequence: CASSFAGGSNQPQHF.

The gene calls are TRBV7-8 and TRBJ2-3; 11 nucleotides match TRBD2. The CDR3 is made up of 17 amino acids. V trimming: 5 bases; J trimming: 3 bases; junction bases outside the gene matches: 10. The germline CDR1 and CDR2 sequences are SGHVS and FQNEAQ. CDR3 sequence (DNA): TGTGCCAGCAGCGGGGGTTTGGGGACTAGCGGAACAGATACGCAGTATTTT. Its protein is CASSGGLGTSGTDTQYF.

This chain uses TRBV4-1 with TRBJ1-2, with 7 bases aligning to TRBD1. The germline V gene has CDR1 MGHRA and CDR2 YSYEKL. The CDR3 loop spans 16 amino acids. Trimming took 0 bases from V and 2 from J; bases not matched to a gene: 6. The CDR3 DNA is TGCGCCAGCAGCCAAGACCCACCACAGGGGAACTATGGCTACACCTTC. This sequence encodes CASSQDPPQGNYGYTF.

The chain recombines TRBV11-2 with TRBJ1-1; D remains ambiguous. The CDR3 length is 16 residues. The V end was cut by 1 base, the J end by 1 base, with 13 bases between. Germline V CDR1 and CDR2: SGHAT, FQNNGV. The CDR3 nucleotides read TGTGCCAGCAGCTTAGTTGGGTATGGGCAGAACACTGAAGCTTTCTTT. Residues: CASSLVGYGQNTEAFF. Filled out from reference TRBV11-2 and TRBJ1-1, the complete variable domain reads EAGVAQSPRYKIIEKRQSVAFWCNPISGHATLYWYQQILGQGPKLLIQFQNNGVVDDSQLPKDRFSAERLKGVDSTLKIQPAKLEDSAVYLCASSLVGYGQNTEAFFGQGTRLTVV.

The gene calls are TRBV27 and TRBJ1-2; maybe TRBD1 (5 bases). In germline, CDR1 is MNHEY, CDR2 SMNVEV (reference sequence). The CDR3 has 14 amino acids. V was cut by 2 bases and J by 3 bases, with 10 bases left in between. CDR3 coding DNA: TGTGCCAGCAGTTTAAAAAAGGGGTACTATGGCTACACCTTC. Translating gives CASSLKKGYYGYTF.

This sequence joins TRBV5-6 and TRBJ2-3; 8 positions agree with TRBD2. The junction had 3 bases not matched to a gene; V was cut back by 2 bases and J by 4 bases. CDR1 and CDR2 (germline): SGHDT, YYEEEE. This CDR3 has 14 residues. CDR3 amino acids: CASSFGLAPDTQYF. CDR3 sequence (DNA): TGTGCCAGCAGCTTCGGACTAGCTCCAGATACGCAGTATTTT.

V gene TRBV7-9 combines with J gene TRBJ2-7; D may be TRBD1 (6 bases). V dropped 6 bases and J dropped 0 bases, with 12 bases sitting between them. CDR1 is SEHNR, CDR2 FQNEAQ, per germline (reference sequence). The CDR3 runs 14 residues. As DNA, the CDR3 is TGTGCCAGCAGTTCCCGGGACACCTCCTACGAGCAGTACTTC. Its protein is CASSSRDTSYEQYF.

The V and J genes are TRBV7-9 and TRBJ2-3, with TRBD2 matching 11 bases. The CDR3 consists of 17 residues. Germline values: CDR1 SEHNR, CDR2 FQNEAQ (reference sequence). V shed 5 bases, J shed 0 bases, and the junction held 7 bases outside the gene matches. This CDR3 is CASSPRGLAASTDTQYF. The CDR3 DNA follows: TGTGCCAGCAGCCCCCGGGGACTAGCGGCTAGCACAGATACGCAGTATTTT.